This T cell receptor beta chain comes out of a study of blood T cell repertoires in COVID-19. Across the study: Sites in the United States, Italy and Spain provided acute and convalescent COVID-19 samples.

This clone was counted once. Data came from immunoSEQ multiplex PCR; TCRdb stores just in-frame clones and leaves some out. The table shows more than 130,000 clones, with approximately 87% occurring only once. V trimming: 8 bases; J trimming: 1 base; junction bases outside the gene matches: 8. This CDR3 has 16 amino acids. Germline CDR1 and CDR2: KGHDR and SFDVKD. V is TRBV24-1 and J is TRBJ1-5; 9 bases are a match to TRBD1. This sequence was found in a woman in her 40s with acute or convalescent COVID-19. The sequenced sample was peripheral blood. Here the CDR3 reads CATTDRGGGSNQPQHF. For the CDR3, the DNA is TGTGCCACCACGGACAGGGGAGGCGGGAGCAATCAGCCCCAGCATTTT.